The clone carrying this T cell receptor (beta chain) was recorded many times. Primers targeting TRAV and TRBV primed first-strand cDNA, covering alpha and beta chains. PCR amplification of the TCRs was performed with Phusion for 20 to 25 PCR cycles, and it relied on a constant-region primer together with a V-primer adapter. One entry per CDR3 protein, called by TCRdb with MiXCR from the reads. This sample has 75,000 to 95,000 distinct CDR3 sequences; around 9.2% occur once, and the top ten carry about 1%. Trimming pared 2 bases from V and 0 bases from J, leaving 6 bases between. The germline gives CDR1 MNHEY, CDR2 SVGAGI. CDR3 length equals 14 residues. This record comes from a study of low-dose radiotherapy and immunotherapy resistance in tumors. Study-level background: Intravenous cyclophosphamide 200 mg/m2 was given every two weeks, one day before radiation and immunotherapy.

Noted time point: before trial treatment. The sample here was PBMCs, taken before treatment. The chain joins TRBV6-5 to TRBJ2-3, with D uncertain. The TCR originated in a male donor with prostate cancer. In nucleotides, the CDR3 is TGTGCCAGCAGTTACAGCGACAGCACAGATACGCAGTATTTT. Amino acids: CASSYSDSTDTQYF.